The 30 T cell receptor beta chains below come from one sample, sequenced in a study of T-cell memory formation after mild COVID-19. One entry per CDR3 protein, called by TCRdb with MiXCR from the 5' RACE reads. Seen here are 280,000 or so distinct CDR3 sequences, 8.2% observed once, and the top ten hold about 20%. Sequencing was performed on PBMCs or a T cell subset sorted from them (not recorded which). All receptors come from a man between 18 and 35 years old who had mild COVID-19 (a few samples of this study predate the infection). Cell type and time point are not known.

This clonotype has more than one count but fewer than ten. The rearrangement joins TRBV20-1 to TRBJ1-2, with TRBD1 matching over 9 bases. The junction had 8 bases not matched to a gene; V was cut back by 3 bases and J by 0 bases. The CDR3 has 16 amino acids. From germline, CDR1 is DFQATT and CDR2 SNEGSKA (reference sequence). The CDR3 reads CSASPTYRGPNYGYTF. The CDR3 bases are TGCAGTGCTAGCCCCACCTACAGGGGGCCTAACTATGGCTACACCTTC.

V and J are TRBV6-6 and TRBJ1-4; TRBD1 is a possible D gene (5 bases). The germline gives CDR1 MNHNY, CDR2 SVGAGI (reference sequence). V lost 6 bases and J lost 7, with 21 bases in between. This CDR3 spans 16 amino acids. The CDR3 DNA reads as TGTGCCAGCAGACCCACGATCTTCGGGGCTAGTGAAAAACTGTTTTTT. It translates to CASRPTIFGASEKLFF.

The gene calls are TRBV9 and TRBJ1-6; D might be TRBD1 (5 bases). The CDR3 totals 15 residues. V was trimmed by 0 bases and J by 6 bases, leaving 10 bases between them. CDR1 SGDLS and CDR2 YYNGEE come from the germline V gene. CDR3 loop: CASSVGGGPNSPLHF. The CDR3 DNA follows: TGTGCCAGCAGCGTAGGGGGGGGACCTAATTCACCCCTCCACTTT.

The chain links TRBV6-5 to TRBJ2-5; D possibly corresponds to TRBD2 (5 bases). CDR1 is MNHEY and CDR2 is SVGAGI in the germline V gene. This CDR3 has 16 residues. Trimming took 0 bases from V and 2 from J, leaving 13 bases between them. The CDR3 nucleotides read TGTGCCAGCAGTTACTCAGGGCCCGGCGGGCAAGAGACCCAGTACTTC. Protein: CASSYSGPGGQETQYF.

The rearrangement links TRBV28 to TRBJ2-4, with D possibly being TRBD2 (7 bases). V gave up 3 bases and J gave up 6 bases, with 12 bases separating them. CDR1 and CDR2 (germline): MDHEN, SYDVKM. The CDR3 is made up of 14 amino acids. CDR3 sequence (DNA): TGTGCCAGCAGTTTCGCGGGGGCGGGAAACATTCAGTACTTC. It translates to CASSFAGAGNIQYF.

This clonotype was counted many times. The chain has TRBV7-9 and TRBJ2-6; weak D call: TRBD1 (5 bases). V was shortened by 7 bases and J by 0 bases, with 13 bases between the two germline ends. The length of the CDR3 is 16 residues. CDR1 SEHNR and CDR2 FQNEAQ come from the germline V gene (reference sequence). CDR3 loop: CASNGHNFSGANVLTF. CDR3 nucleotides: TGTGCCAGCAACGGACACAACTTCTCTGGGGCCAACGTCCTGACTTTC.

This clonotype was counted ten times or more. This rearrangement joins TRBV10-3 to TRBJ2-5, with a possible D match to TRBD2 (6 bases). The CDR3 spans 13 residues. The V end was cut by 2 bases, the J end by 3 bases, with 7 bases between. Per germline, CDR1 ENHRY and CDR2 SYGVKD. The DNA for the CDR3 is TGTGCCATCAGTGAGGTAGCGGAAGAGACCCAGTACTTC. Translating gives CAISEVAEETQYF.

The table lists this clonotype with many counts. The CDR3 loop is CASRVGQGPRDEQFF. The CDR3 bases are TGTGCCAGCAGAGTAGGACAGGGGCCACGGGATGAGCAGTTCTTC. The genes are TRBV11-2 and TRBJ2-1, with TRBD1 matching over 9 bases. Germline lookup yields CDR1 SGHAT and CDR2 FQNNGV. V was pared by 6 bases and J by 8 bases, with 11 bases of the junction left unmatched. CDR3 size: 15 residues.

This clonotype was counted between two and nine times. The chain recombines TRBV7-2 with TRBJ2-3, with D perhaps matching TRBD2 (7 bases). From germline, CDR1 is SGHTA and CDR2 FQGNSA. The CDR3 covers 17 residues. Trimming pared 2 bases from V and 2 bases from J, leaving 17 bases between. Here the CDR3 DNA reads TGTGCCAGCAGCTTAAGCAGACGGGGGGCCCTCACAGATACGCAGTATTTT. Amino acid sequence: CASSLSRRGALTDTQYF.

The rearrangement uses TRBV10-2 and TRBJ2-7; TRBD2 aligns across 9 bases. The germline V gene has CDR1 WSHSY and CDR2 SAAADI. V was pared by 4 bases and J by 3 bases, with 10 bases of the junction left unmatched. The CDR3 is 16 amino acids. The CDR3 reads CASSGLAVVVFYEQYF. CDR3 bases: TGCGCCAGCAGTGGACTAGCGGTGGTGGTTTTCTACGAGCAGTACTTC.

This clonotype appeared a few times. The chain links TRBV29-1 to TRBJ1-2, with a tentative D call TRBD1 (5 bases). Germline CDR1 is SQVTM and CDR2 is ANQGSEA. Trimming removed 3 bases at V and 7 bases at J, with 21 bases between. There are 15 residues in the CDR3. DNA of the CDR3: TGCAGCGTTGATGGTCCCGAGCTATTAGGGGCTGGCTACACCTTC. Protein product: CSVDGPELLGAGYTF.

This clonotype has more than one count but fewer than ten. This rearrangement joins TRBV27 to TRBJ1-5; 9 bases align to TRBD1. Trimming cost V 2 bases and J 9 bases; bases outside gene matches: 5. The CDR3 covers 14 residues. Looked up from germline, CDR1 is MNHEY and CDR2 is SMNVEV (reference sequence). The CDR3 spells CASSLRQGGGPQHF. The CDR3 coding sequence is TGTGCCAGCAGTTTAAGACAGGGGGGTGGGCCCCAGCATTTT.

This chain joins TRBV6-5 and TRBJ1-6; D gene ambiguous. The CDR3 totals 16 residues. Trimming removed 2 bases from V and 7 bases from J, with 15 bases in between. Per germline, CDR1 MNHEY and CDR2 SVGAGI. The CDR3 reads CASSYRRARKNSPLHF. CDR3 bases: TGTGCCAGCAGTTACCGGCGGGCCCGTAAGAATTCACCCCTCCACTTT.

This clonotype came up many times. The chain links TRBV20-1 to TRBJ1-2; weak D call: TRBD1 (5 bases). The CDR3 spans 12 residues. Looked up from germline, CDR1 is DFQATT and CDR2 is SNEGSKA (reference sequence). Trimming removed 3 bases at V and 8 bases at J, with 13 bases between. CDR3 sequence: CSASRTGGGYTF. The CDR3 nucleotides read TGCAGTGCTAGCCGTACAGGAGGGGGCTACACCTTC.

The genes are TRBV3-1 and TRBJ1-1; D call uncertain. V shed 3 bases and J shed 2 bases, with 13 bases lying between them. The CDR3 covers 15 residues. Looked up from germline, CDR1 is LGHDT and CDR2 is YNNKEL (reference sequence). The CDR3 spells CASSHPRGENTEAFF. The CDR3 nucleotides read TGTGCCAGCAGCCACCCTCGAGGAGAAAACACTGAAGCTTTCTTT.

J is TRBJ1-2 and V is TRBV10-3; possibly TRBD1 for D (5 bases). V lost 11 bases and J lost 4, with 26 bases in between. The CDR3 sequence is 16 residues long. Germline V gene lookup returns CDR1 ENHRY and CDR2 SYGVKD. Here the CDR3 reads CAVSQQAPGNAYGYTF. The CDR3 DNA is TGTGCCGTATCGCAACAGGCGCCCGGGAATGCCTATGGCTACACCTTC.

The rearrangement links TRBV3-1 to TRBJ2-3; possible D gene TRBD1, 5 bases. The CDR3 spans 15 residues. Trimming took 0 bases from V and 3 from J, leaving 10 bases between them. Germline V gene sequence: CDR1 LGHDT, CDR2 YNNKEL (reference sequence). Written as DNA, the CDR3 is TGTGCCAGCAGCCAAGAAGGGGTAGGAACAGATACGCAGTATTTT. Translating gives CASSQEGVGTDTQYF.

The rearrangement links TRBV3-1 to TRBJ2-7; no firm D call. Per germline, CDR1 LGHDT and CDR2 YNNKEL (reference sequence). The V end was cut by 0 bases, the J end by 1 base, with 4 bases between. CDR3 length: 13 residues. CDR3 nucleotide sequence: TGTGCCAGCAGCCAAGATATTTCCTACGAGCAGTACTTC. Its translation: CASSQDISYEQYF.

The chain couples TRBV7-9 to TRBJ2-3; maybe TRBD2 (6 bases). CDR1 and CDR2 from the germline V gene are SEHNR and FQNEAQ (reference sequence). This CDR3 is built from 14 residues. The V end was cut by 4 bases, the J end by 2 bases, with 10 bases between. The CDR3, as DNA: TGTGCCAGCAGCTCGCTAGCGACCACAGATACGCAGTATTTT. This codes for CASSSLATTDTQYF.

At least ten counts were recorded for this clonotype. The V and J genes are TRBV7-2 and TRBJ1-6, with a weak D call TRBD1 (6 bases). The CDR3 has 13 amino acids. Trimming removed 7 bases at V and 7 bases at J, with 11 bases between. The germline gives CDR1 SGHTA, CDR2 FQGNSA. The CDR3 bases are TGTGCCAGCAACCTCCAGGGGAATTCACCCCTCCACTTT. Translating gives CASNLQGNSPLHF.

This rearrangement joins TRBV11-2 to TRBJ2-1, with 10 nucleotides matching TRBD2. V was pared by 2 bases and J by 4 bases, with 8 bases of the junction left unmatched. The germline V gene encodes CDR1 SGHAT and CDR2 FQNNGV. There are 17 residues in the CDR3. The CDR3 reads CASSLLRSSGRYNEQFF. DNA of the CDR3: TGTGCCAGCAGCTTACTCCGGAGTAGCGGGAGGTACAATGAGCAGTTCTTC. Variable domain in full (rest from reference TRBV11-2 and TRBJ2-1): EAGVAQSPRYKIIEKRQSVAFWCNPISGHATLYWYQQILGQGPKLLIQFQNNGVVDDSQLPKDRFSAERLKGVDSTLKIQPAKLEDSAVYLCASSLLRSSGRYNEQFFGPGTRLTVL.

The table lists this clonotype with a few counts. The DNA for the CDR3 is TGTGCCAGCAGCTTAACGGGGTCGGAAAACAATGAGCAGTTCTTC. This sequence encodes CASSLTGSENNEQFF. This chain joins TRBV7-9 and TRBJ2-1, with D maybe TRBD2 (5 bases). CDR1 and CDR2 (germline): SEHNR, FQNEAQ (reference sequence). Trimming took off 2 bases at V and 5 bases at J, with 13 bases between the two ends. This CDR3 has 15 amino acids.

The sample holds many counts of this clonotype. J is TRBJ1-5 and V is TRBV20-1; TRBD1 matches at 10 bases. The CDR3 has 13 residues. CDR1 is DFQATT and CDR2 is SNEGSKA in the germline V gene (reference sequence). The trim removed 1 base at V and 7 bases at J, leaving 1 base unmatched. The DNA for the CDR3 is TGCAGTGCTAGAGGACAGGGGGCCCAGCCCCAGCATTTT. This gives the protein CSARGQGAQPQHF.

DNA for the CDR3: TGCGCCAGCAGCCAAGGCCCAATCCTCCTATCAGGTTCCCAAGAGACCCAGTACTTC. Translated: CASSQGPILLSGSQETQYF. The chain links TRBV4-1 to TRBJ2-5; no reliable D call. Trimming removed 1 base at V and 1 base at J, with 22 bases between. The CDR3 sequence is 19 residues long. Germline V gene lookup returns CDR1 MGHRA and CDR2 YSYEKL.

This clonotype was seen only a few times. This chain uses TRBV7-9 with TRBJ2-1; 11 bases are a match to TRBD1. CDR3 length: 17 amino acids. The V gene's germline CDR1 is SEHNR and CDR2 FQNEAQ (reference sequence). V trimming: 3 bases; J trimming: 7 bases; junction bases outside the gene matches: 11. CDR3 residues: CASSLPPGQGGLNEQFF. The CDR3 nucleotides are TGTGCCAGCAGCTTGCCGCCGGGACAGGGGGGGTTAAATGAGCAGTTCTTC.

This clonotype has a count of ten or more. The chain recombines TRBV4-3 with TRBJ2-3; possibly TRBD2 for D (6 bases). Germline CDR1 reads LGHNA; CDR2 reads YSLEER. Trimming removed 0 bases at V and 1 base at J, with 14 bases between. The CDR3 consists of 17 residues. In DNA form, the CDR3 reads TGCGCCAGCAGCCAAGATCCACCCGGCGGGGGCACAGATACGCAGTATTTT. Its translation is CASSQDPPGGGTDTQYF.

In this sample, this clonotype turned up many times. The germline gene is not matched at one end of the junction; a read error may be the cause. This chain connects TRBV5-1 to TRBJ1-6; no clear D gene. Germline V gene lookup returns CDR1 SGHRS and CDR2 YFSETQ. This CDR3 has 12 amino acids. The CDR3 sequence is CASSFGDSPLHF. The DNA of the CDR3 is TGTGCCAGCAGCTTCGGGGATTCACCCCTCCACTTT.

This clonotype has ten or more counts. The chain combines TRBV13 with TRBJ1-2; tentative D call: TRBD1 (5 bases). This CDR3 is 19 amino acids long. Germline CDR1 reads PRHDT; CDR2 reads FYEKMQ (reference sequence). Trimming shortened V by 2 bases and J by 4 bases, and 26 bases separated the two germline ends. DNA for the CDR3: TGTGCCAGCAGCTTATACCGCAAGGGGCTCCACACCCCGATCTATGGCTACACCTTC. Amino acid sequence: CASSLYRKGLHTPIYGYTF.

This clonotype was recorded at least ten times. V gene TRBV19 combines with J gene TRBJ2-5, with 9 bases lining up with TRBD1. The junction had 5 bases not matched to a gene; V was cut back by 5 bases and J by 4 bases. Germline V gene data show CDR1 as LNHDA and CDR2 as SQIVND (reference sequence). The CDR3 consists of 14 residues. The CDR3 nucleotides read TGTGCCAGTAGTTTCGGGACAGGGCGAGAGACCCAGTACTTC. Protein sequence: CASSFGTGRETQYF.

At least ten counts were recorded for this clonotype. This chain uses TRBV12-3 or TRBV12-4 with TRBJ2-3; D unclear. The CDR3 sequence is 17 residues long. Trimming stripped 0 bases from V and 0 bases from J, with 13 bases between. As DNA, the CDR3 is TGTGCCAGCAGTTTAGCGTCTCTGTTGGGGAGCACAGATACGCAGTATTTT. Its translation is CASSLASLLGSTDTQYF.